The next 19 T cell receptor beta chains were all read from a single sample in a study of identical twins. One entry per CDR3 protein results from TCRdb running MiXCR on the 5' RACE reads. Here the sample spans 130,000 to 150,000 distinct CDR3 sequences, roughly 3.2% being singletons. The sequenced sample consisted of memory T cells sorted from blood. These receptors all come from a man between 18 and 29 years old in good health.

The chain combines TRBV24-1 with TRBJ2-5; 8 positions agree with TRBD1. The V segment lost 4 bases and the J segment 2 bases; nucleotides outside the gene matches: 8. In germline, CDR1 is KGHDR, CDR2 SFDVKD. There are 16 residues in the CDR3. For the CDR3, the DNA is TGTGCCACCAGTGAATCGACAGGGGCCCCACAAGAGACCCAGTACTTC. Its translation: CATSESTGAPQETQYF.

This clonotype was observed many times. The CDR3 nucleotides read TGTGCCAGCAGTCTCACGCATTACAATGAGCAGTTCTTC. Translating gives CASSLTHYNEQFF. This rearrangement joins TRBV12-3 or TRBV12-4 to TRBJ2-1; D not certain. This CDR3 contains 13 residues. Trimming took off 5 bases at V and 4 bases at J, with 9 bases between the two ends.

This clonotype has a handful of counts. The chain has TRBV6-2 or TRBV6-3 and TRBJ2-6; D is unresolved. Between the trimmed V and J ends, which lost 10 bases and 0 bases, there was a span of 13 bases. There are 15 residues in the CDR3. Germline V gene sequence: CDR1 MNHEY, CDR2 SVGEGT. CDR3 in DNA: TGTGCCACTCTCGAAAGGGACTCTGGGGCCAACGTCCTGACTTTC. Protein sequence: CATLERDSGANVLTF.

This clonotype was seen repeatedly, ten times or more. The V and J genes are TRBV5-6 and TRBJ2-3; the D call may be TRBD1 or TRBD2 (5 bases each). The germline V gene has CDR1 SGHDT and CDR2 YYEEEE. The CDR3 runs to 15 residues. Trimming shortened V by 0 bases and J by 2 bases, and 10 bases separated the two germline ends. The CDR3 reads CASSLGGDHTDTQYF. The CDR3 DNA reads as TGTGCCAGCAGCTTGGGTGGGGACCACACAGATACGCAGTATTTT.

The chain is built from TRBV7-8 and TRBJ2-6; possible D gene TRBD1, 6 bases. Germline CDR1 is SGHVS and CDR2 is FQNEAQ. The V and J ends lost 4 bases and 0 bases respectively, with 19 bases between them. The CDR3 is 19 amino acids. For the CDR3, the DNA is TGTGCCAGCAGCTCGGACAGTTGGAAGCTCGACTCTGGGGCCAACGTCCTGACTTTC. This translates into CASSSDSWKLDSGANVLTF.

This clonotype showed up many times. The CDR3 ends on some other residue instead of the conserved phenylalanine or tryptophan, so this is likely a read error. No DNA is shown, since the ends of the CDR3 on it are uncertain; the CDR3 is the one TCRdb lists. The chain is built from TRBV5-1 and TRBJ2-1; the table calls TRBD2, which could not be checked here. With termini counted, the CDR3 has 15 amino acids. Germline V gene sequence: CDR1 SGHRS, CDR2 YFSETQ. This CDR3 is CASSPSGLAGGPIIS.

The chain recombines TRBV11-2 with TRBJ2-3, with 12 bases lining up with TRBD2. Losses at the gene ends were 1 base for V and 2 bases for J; bases not matched to a gene: 4. Germline CDR1 and CDR2: SGHAT and FQNNGV. The length of the CDR3 is 17 residues. The chain's CDR3 is CASSLGRTSGTTDTQYF. The DNA of the CDR3 is TGTGCCAGCAGCTTAGGCCGGACTAGCGGGACCACAGATACGCAGTATTTT.

This clonotype was counted ten times or more. This chain uses TRBV20-1 with TRBJ1-1; no clear D gene. V lost 1 base and J lost 0, with 9 bases in between. The germline V gene encodes CDR1 DFQATT and CDR2 SNEGSKA (reference sequence). CDR3 length: 14 residues. The CDR3 region is CSARVAAMNTEAFF. CDR3 DNA sequence: TGCAGTGCTAGAGTTGCAGCCATGAACACTGAAGCTTTCTTT.

There are many counts of this clonotype. The chain employs TRBV6-4 and TRBJ2-1; 7 bases align to TRBD2. V was clipped by 3 bases and J by 3 bases; unmatched bases: 2. The CDR3 extends over 14 amino acids. The V gene's germline CDR1 is MRHNA and CDR2 SNTAGT. CDR3 nucleotides: TGTGCCAGCAGTGAAGAGCGGGGCTACAATGAGCAGTTCTTC. Its translation: CASSEERGYNEQFF.

This clonotype showed up many times. This rearrangement joins TRBV7-9 to TRBJ1-2; 9 bases are shared with TRBD1. Germline trimming cut 5 bases from V and 4 bases from J; bases unmatched to any gene: 8. The CDR3 consists of 15 residues. Germline CDR1 and CDR2: SEHNR and FQNEAQ (reference sequence). The DNA of the CDR3 is TGTGCCAGCAGCGCCAACAGGGGGCGAGGCTATGGCTACACCTTC. Amino acid sequence: CASSANRGRGYGYTF.

This clonotype was recorded at least ten times. This chain uses TRBV30 with TRBJ1-2; D is unclear. Deletions cut 2 bases from V and 2 bases from J, with 12 bases between. Germline CDR1 GTSNPN, CDR2 SVGIG (reference sequence). This CDR3 contains 14 residues. The CDR3, as DNA: TGTGCCTGGAGTATGGGCACGGGGAACTATGGCTACACCTTC. Its protein product is CAWSMGTGNYGYTF.

As for this clonotype: Given a much more abundant clone one base away, this may be a read error. No conserved phenylalanine or tryptophan is present at the end of the CDR3, so a read error is the likely explanation. The chain carries TRBV19 and TRBJ1-6; no firm D call. This CDR3 region has 15 residues. Trimming cost V 0 bases and J 9 bases, with 12 bases left between them. CDR1 is LNHDA and CDR2 is SQIVND in the germline V gene (reference sequence). CDR3 in amino acids: CASSIEDGLTSPLHS. CDR3 nucleotide sequence: TGTGCCAGTAGTATAGAGGACGGTCTGACTTCACCCCTCCACTCT.

This clonotype appeared many times. V usage is TRBV24-1 and J usage is TRBJ2-1; 8 bases line up with TRBD2. This CDR3 is 19 amino acids long. V lost 0 bases to trimming and J lost 0 bases; unmatched junction nucleotides: 9. Germline CDR1 and CDR2: KGHDR and SFDVKD. CDR3 coding DNA: TGTGCCACCAGTGATTTGTGGGGGGGAGCGGGAGTCTCCTACAATGAGCAGTTCTTC. This translates into CATSDLWGGAGVSYNEQFF.

The chain is built from TRBV24-1 and TRBJ2-5, with D possibly being TRBD2 (5 bases). This CDR3 has 14 amino acids. CDR1 and CDR2 (germline): KGHDR, SFDVKD. V was pared by 3 bases and J by 5 bases, with 12 bases between. For the CDR3, the DNA is TGTGCCACCAGTGATACCACTAGTTATGAGACCCAGTACTTC. Its translation: CATSDTTSYETQYF.

There are many counts of this clonotype. The chain recombines TRBV28 with TRBJ2-2, with D unclear. With 5 bases removed from V and 0 bases from J, the gap between germline ends came to 13 bases. The germline CDR1 and CDR2 sequences are MDHEN and SYDVKM. The CDR3 spans 16 residues. The CDR3 loop is CASSIIRNANTGELFF. CDR3 coding DNA: TGTGCCAGCAGTATAATTCGTAACGCGAACACCGGGGAGCTGTTTTTT.

Many counts were recorded for this clonotype. The rearrangement joins TRBV20-1 to TRBJ2-3; 11 bases map to TRBD2. This CDR3 has 15 residues. Germline assignment: CDR1 DFQATT and CDR2 SNEGSKA (reference sequence). With 2 bases clipped from V and 2 bases from J, the junction kept 3 bases outside the gene matches. The CDR3: CSARPGLADTDTQYF. The CDR3 nucleotides read TGCAGTGCTAGACCGGGACTAGCGGACACAGATACGCAGTATTTT.

This clonotype appeared many times. The chain combines TRBV7-2 with TRBJ2-7; 7 positions match TRBD1. Trimming took 3 bases from V and 2 from J; bases not matched to a gene: 13. This CDR3 comprises 17 residues. CDR1 is SGHTA and CDR2 is FQGNSA in the germline V gene. The CDR3 here is CASSFGLIGQGAYEQYF. The CDR3 DNA follows: TGTGCCAGCAGCTTTGGGTTGATCGGGCAGGGGGCCTACGAGCAGTACTTC.

This clonotype was observed at least ten times. This rearrangement joins TRBV12-3 or TRBV12-4 to TRBJ2-1; 9 nucleotides agree with TRBD2. This CDR3 region has 14 residues. With V trimmed by 6 bases and J by 8 bases, 8 bases remained unmatched. The CDR3 region is CASRRSGSTHEQFF. CDR3 nucleotide sequence: TGTGCCAGCAGGCGTAGCGGGAGTACCCATGAGCAGTTCTTC.

This clonotype was detected many times. CDR3 in amino acids: CASSVWTGGGLNTEAFF. CDR3 DNA: TGTGCCAGCAGCGTATGGACAGGGGGGGGCTTGAACACTGAAGCTTTCTTT. The chain combines TRBV9 with TRBJ1-1, with TRBD1 matching 10 bases. V was pared by 1 base and J by 0 bases, with 6 bases of the junction left unmatched. The CDR3 is 17 amino acids. The germline V gene encodes CDR1 SGDLS and CDR2 YYNGEE.